This entry features one TCR beta chain sequence. Its antigen is currently unknown. This record belongs to a study of shared clonotypes between healthy human individuals. Whole-study context: A few men and a couple of women, aged 18 to 49, were donors.

Study-wide findings and caveats: Among donors, clonotype sharing was expected to be affected by sequencing depth.

The protocol was immunoSEQ multiplex PCR, while the TCRdb copy is restricted to in-frame clones and leaves out a portion. The sample includes roughly 2 million clones, nearly 97% seen only once; the top ten take over 0.1%. CDR1 SGHAT and CDR2 FQNNGV come from the germline V gene. CDR3 length: 13 amino acids. V lost 3 bases and J lost 3, with 6 bases in between. The sequencing input was naive CD4+ T cells sorted from blood. Specified subset: CD45RA+ positively selected. The sequence came from a man between 18 and 35 years old in good health. The rearrangement links TRBV11-2 to TRBJ1-5, with D unclear. CDR3 DNA sequence: TGTGCCAGCAGCTTGACTTTCAATCAGCCCCAGCATTTT. Amino acids: CASSLTFNQPQHF.